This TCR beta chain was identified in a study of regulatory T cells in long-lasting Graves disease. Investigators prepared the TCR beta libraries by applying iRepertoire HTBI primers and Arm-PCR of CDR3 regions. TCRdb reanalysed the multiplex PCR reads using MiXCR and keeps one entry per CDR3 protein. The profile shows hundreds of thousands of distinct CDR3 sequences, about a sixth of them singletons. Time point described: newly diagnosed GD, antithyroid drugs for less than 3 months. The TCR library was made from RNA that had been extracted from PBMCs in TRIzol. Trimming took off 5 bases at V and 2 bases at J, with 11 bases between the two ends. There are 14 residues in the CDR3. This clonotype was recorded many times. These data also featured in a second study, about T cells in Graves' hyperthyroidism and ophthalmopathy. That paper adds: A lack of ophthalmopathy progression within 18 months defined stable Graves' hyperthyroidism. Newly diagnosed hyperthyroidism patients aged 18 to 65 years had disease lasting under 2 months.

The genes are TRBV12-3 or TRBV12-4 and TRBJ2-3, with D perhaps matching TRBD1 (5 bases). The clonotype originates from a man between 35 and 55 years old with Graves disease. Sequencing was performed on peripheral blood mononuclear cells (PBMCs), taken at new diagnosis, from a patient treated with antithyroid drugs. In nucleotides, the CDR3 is TGTGCCAGCAGTATCAGGGTGTTCACAGATACGCAGTATTTT. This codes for CASSIRVFTDTQYF.